The rows below give T cell receptor beta chains drawn from one sample of a study of response to subunit inactivated influenza vaccine. TCRdb re-analysed the RT-PCR reads in MiXCR, keeping a single row per CDR3 protein. The sample consists of hundreds of thousands of distinct CDR3 sequences, 10% to 15% of them appearing once. Specimen: PBMCs from blood, collected about 6 weeks after vaccination. The receptor set was obtained from a man aged 45-65 years who received an inactivated influenza vaccine. The conserved cysteine and the conserved F or W are not part of the CDR3 here. The D gene is left open where the match is weak.

v_call,d_call,j_call,cdr3_aa
TRBV28,TRBD2,TRBJ2-7,ASRPTGLGLEQY
TRBV5-1,TRBD2,TRBJ2-2,ASSPLSGGTGELF
TRBV6-2/TRBV6-3,.,TRBJ1-4,ASSYGTPTTNEKLF
TRBV4-1,.,TRBJ2-1,ASSQVGEHEQF
TRBV29-1,.,TRBJ2-2,SGRTSHTGELF
TRBV20-1,TRBD1,TRBJ1-5,SARTGGTGGNQPQH
TRBV12-3/TRBV12-4,TRBD2,TRBJ2-7,ASGTPGLAGGEQY
TRBV14,TRBD2,TRBJ2-7,ATSQGLAGYYEQY
TRBV20-1,.,TRBJ2-7,SARDGAGDRYEQY
TRBV24-1,TRBD1,TRBJ2-2,ATSDFHGQGGTGELF